Detailed here is one T cell receptor beta chain. Treatment here: oral pan-JAK inhibitor, 5-10 mg twice daily. From alopecia areata patients, lesional scalp punch biopsies and peripheral blood were collected. PBMCs, the starting material, were the source of sorted CD4+ and CD8+ T cells. This sample is drawn from a study of CD8+ T cells in alopecia areata. The overall study: Oral tofacitinib, 5 to 10 mg twice daily, was given in an open-label trial. Dosing with tofacitinib proceeded for 6 to 18 months, followed by 6 months off drug.

Following extraction, RNA underwent reverse transcription to cDNA, which served as the sequencing template. Using immunoSEQ multiplex PCR, the repertoire was profiled, and TCRdb retains in-frame clones only, with some absent. Here the sample spans about 290,000 clones, 58% being singletons. This TCR was sampled from a human donor with alopecia areata. The sample here was CD4+ T cells sorted from blood, taken at week 24, from a patient treated with tofacitinib.

The CDR3 DNA sequence: TGTGCCAGCAGTCCCCTATCGGACAGGGGCGAGACCCAGTACTTC. This codes for CASSPLSDRGETQYF. The chain joins TRBV28 to TRBJ2-7; 9 bases are shared with TRBD1. Judging by the DNA end, TRBJ2-5 fits better; the J call may be wrong. Germline V gene data show CDR1 as MDHEN and CDR2 as SYDVKM. The CDR3 is 15 amino acids.